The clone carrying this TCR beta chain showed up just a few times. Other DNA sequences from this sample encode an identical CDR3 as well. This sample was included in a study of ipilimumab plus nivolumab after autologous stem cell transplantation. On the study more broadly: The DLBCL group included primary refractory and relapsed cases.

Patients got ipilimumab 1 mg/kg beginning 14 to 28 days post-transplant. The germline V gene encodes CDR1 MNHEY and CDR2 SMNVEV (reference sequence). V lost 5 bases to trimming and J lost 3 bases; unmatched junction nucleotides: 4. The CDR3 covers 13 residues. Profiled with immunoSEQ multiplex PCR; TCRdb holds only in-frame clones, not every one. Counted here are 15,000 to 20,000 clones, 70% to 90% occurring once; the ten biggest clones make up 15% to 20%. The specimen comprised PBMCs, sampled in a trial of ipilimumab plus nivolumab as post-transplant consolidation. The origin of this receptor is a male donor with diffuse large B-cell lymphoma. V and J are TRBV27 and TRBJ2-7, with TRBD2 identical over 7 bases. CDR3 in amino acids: CASSLGGVYEQYF. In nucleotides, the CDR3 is TGTGCCAGCAGTCTGGGGGGGGTCTACGAGCAGTACTTC.